The 5 T cell receptor beta chains in this list originate from one sample, sequenced in a study of identical twins. TCRdb analysed the 5' RACE reads with MiXCR anew, one entry per CDR3 protein. The top ten hold 9% to 10% of the sample, which has about 240,000 distinct CDR3 sequences, roughly a tenth seen once. Sequenced material: memory T cells sorted from blood. The receptors derive from a man in his fifties in good health.

This clonotype was detected a few times. This chain links TRBV5-4 with TRBJ1-2, with D hard to call. Trimming left V 4 bases short and J 2 bases short, with 6 bases between. The CDR3 spans 12 residues. Germline V gene lookup returns CDR1 SGHNT and CDR2 YYREEE (reference sequence). The CDR3 region has the DNA TGTGCCAGCAGCCCCGACAACTATGGCTACACCTTC. This encodes CASSPDNYGYTF.

This clonotype appeared many times. J is TRBJ1-1 and V is TRBV29-1, with 7 bases fitting TRBD1. The germline V gene encodes CDR1 SQVTM and CDR2 ANQGSEA. The CDR3 is 13 amino acids. The junction had 6 bases not matched to a gene; V was cut back by 7 bases and J by 1 base. Here the CDR3 reads CSGLTGTNTEAFF. DNA of the CDR3: TGCAGCGGCCTGACAGGGACGAACACTGAAGCTTTCTTT. The entire variable domain, with the rest obtained from reference TRBV29-1 and TRBJ1-1, is as follows: SAVISQKPSRDICQRGTSLTIQCQVDSQVTMMFWYRQQPGQSLTLIATANQGSEATYESGFVIDKFPISRPNLTFSTLTVSNMSPEDSSIYLCSGLTGTNTEAFFGQGTRLTVV.

This clonotype was observed at least ten times. The chain joins TRBV12-3 or TRBV12-4 to TRBJ1-2; D gene ambiguous. Trimming removed 3 bases at V and 2 bases at J, with 10 bases between. This CDR3 comprises 14 residues. The CDR3 coding sequence is TGTGCCAGCAGTTTGAAAGGTTCAAACTATGGCTACACCTTC. Its translation is CASSLKGSNYGYTF.

The rearrangement uses TRBV6-2 or TRBV6-3 and TRBJ2-7; 8 bases are a match to TRBD1. CDR3 length: 12 residues. Trimming took 10 bases from V and 2 from J; bases not matched to a gene: 4. CDR1 and CDR2 (germline): MNHEY, SVGEGT. The CDR3 DNA reads TGTGCCACGCGGGGACAGGCCTACGAGCAGTACTTC. This gives the protein CATRGQAYEQYF.

There are many counts of this clonotype. The chain couples TRBV29-1 to TRBJ2-2; 7 bases are a match to TRBD2. There are 16 residues in the CDR3. Germline V gives CDR1 SQVTM, CDR2 ANQGSEA. Germline trimming cut 0 bases from V and 1 base from J; bases unmatched to any gene: 5. The chain's CDR3 is CSVEDRASGNTGELFF. The CDR3 nucleotides are TGCAGCGTTGAAGATCGGGCTAGCGGGAACACCGGGGAGCTGTTTTTT.